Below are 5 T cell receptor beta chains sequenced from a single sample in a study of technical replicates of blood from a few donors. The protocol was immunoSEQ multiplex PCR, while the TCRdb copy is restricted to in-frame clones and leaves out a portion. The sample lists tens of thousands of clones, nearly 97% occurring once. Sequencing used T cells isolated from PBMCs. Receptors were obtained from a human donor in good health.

CDR3 DNA sequence: TGTGCCAGTAGTATTGACTACGCGGACGAGCAGTACTTC. Its translation is CASSIDYADEQYF. V is TRBV19 and J is TRBJ2-7; D may be TRBD2 (5 bases). The V gene's germline CDR1 is LNHDA and CDR2 SQIVND (reference sequence). The CDR3 has 13 residues. V was shortened by 3 bases and J by 5 bases, with 11 bases between the two germline ends.

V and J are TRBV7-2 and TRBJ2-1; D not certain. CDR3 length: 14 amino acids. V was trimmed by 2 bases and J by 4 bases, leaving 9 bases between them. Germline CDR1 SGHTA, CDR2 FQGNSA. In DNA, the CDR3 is TGTGCCAGCAGCTTATTAATCCAGTACAATGAGCAGTTCTTC. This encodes CASSLLIQYNEQFF.

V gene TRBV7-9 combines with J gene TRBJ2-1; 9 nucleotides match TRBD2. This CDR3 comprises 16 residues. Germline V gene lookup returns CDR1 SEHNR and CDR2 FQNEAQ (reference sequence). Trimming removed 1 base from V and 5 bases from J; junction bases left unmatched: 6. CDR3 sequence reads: CASSLGGLAGNNEQFF. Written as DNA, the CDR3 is TGTGCCAGCAGCTTAGGGGGGCTAGCGGGAAACAATGAGCAGTTCTTC.

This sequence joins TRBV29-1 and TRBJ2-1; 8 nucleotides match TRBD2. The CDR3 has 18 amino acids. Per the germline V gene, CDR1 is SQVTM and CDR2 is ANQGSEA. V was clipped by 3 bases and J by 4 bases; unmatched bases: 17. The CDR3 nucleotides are TGCAGCGTTGATGGCTCGGCAGGGAGGCTAGCGGGTTACAATGAGCAGTTCTTC. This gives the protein CSVDGSAGRLAGYNEQFF.

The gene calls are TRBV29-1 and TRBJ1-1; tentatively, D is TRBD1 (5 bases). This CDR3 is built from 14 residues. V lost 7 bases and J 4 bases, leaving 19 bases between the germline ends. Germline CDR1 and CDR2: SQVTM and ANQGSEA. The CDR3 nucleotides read TGCAGCGCTCACCCCCGAAGTGACAGCACTGAAGCTTTCTTT. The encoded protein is CSAHPRSDSTEAFF.